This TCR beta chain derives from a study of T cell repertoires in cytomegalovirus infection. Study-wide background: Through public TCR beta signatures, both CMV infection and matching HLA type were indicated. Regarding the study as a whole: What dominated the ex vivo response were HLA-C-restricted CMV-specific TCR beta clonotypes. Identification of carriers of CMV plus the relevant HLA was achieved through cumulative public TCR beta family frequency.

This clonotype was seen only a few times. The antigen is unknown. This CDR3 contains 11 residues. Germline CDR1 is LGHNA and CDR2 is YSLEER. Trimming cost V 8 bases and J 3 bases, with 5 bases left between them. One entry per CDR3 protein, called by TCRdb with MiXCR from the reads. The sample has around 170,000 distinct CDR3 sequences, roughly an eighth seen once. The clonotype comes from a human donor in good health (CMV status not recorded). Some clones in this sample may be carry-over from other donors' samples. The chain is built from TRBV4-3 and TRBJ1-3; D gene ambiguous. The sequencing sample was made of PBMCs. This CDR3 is CASRGGNTIYF. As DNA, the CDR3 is TGCGCCAGCCGGGGTGGAAACACCATATATTTT.